This paragraph covers one T cell receptor (beta chain) sequence. The data are from a study of neoadjuvant anti-PD-1 for oral cavity cancer. Germline loops: CDR1 SGDLS, CDR2 YYNGEE. The CDR3 is 14 amino acids. The V and J ends lost 0 bases and 6 bases respectively, with 12 bases between them. As to time point: after neoadjuvant nivolumab, at surgical resection. The patients had HPV-negative, locally advanced oral cavity squamous cell carcinoma. The method was immunoSEQ multiplex PCR; TCRdb's version includes in-frame clones alone and lacks a portion of them. The repertoire has some 61,000 clones, more than 75% of them found once; the top ten carry approximately 3%.

Sequenced here: PBMCs, sampled after nivolumab (anti-PD-1) treatment. The TCR comes from a person aged 35 to 85 with oral cavity squamous cell carcinoma. The chain couples TRBV9 to TRBJ1-2; the D gene is possibly TRBD1 (5 bases). CDR3 region: CASSVEGSWNGYTF. CDR3 nucleotides: TGTGCCAGCAGCGTAGAGGGGAGTTGGAATGGCTACACCTTC.